The rows below give T cell receptor beta chains drawn from one sample of a study of blood T cells in healthy people across ages. TCRdb analysed the 5' RACE reads with MiXCR anew, one entry per CDR3 protein. Of around 710,000 distinct CDR3 sequences in the sample, about 40% were seen once. The sequencing input was blood. Receptors originate from a woman aged 55-69 years in good health. Each CDR3 is given with its conserved first and last residue. D genes are given only for firm matches. Only some rows state a clone size, as once, few, many or a class for expanded clones.

TRBV6-5	few	TRBJ1-4	TRBD1	14	TGTGCCAGCAGCGCCGGGACAGGGAGGGAAAAACTGTTTTTT	CASSAGTGREKLFF
TRBV5-1	few	TRBJ2-7	TRBD1	14	TGCGCCAGCAGCGACGGGACAGGGGGCTACGAGCAGTACTTC	CASSDGTGGYEQYF
TRBV27	few	TRBJ2-3	TRBD2	16	TGTGCCAGCAGTTCCCCTCGGACTAGCGACACAGATACGCAGTATTTT	CASSSPRTSDTDTQYF
TRBV3-1	-	TRBJ1-1	-	13	TGTGCCAGCAGCCGCCCCGGGTTTACTGAAGCTTTCTTT	CASSRPGFTEAFF
TRBV7-9	-	TRBJ1-6	TRBD1	18	TGTGCCAGCAGTCAGAACAGGAGGACAGGACCAGGAAATTCACCCCTCCACTTT	CASSQNRRTGPGNSPLHF
TRBV7-2	-	TRBJ2-7	-	13	TGTGCCAGCAGCGCGACTAGTTACTACGAGCAGTACTTC	CASSATSYYEQYF
TRBV20-1	-	TRBJ1-6	TRBD1	13	TGCAGTGCTGTACAGGGGATAAATTCACCCCTCCACTTT	CSAVQGINSPLHF
TRBV11-2	-	TRBJ2-3	-	13	TGTGCCAGCAGCTTATGGACAGTGGATACGCAGTATTTT	CASSLWTVDTQYF
TRBV7-2	-	TRBJ2-1	TRBD2	16	TGTGCCAGCAGCTTAGAAGCGGGAGGGGTTAAAAATGAGCAGTTCTTC	CASSLEAGGVKNEQFF
TRBV20-1	-	TRBJ2-5	TRBD2	12	TGCAGTGCCGCGGGGGGCCAAGAGACCCAGTACTTC	CSAAGGQETQYF
TRBV5-1	-	TRBJ1-4	TRBD1	15	TGCGCCAGCAGCTTTAGGGGGCTTCAAAATGAAAAACTGTTTTTT	CASSFRGLQNEKLFF
TRBV6-2/TRBV6-3	-	TRBJ2-7	-	13	TGTGCCAGCAGTTACTCGACTCACTACGAGCAGTACTTC	CASSYSTHYEQYF
TRBV28	-	TRBJ2-4	-	14	TGTGCCGGCAGTTTAGGAGGCCTTGGGTACGAGCAGTACTTT	CAGSLGGLGYEQYF
TRBV12-3/TRBV12-4	-	TRBJ2-5	-	11	TGTGCCAGCAGTTTAAGTCAGACCCGGTACTTC	CASSLSQTRYF
TRBV6-5	-	TRBJ2-1	TRBD1	15	TGTGCCAGCAGCCCCGAGGGGGCTTCCTACAATGAGCAGTTCTTC	CASSPEGASYNEQFF
TRBV18	-	TRBJ2-1	-	12	TGTGCCAGCTCAGATTCCCGCAATGAGCAGTTCTTC	CASSDSRNEQFF
TRBV29-1	-	TRBJ1-4	-	12	TGCAGCGTTCGCAGGGGTAATGAAAAACTGTTTTTT	CSVRRGNEKLFF
TRBV20-1	many	TRBJ1-2	-	10	TGCAGTGCTAGAGACTATGGCTACACCTTC	CSARDYGYTF
TRBV4-1	-	TRBJ2-4	-	18	TGCGCCAGCAGCCAAGATCGGCCCCAGTCTCTAACCAAAAACATTCAGTACTTC	CASSQDRPQSLTKNIQYF
TRBV2	-	TRBJ2-3	-	16	TGTGCCAGCAGCCCCTTTAGCGGAACTAGCACAGATACGCAGTATTTT	CASSPFSGTSTDTQYF
TRBV29-1	few	TRBJ2-7	-	12	TGCAGCGTTGAATCGACAAATTACGAGCAGTACTTC	CSVESTNYEQYF
TRBV6-5	-	TRBJ2-7	-	15	TGTGCCAGCAGTTACGAGACCGCGTCGGTCTACGAGCAGTACTTC	CASSYETASVYEQYF
TRBV10-3	-	TRBJ1-6	TRBD1	14	TGTGCCATCAGTGAGGGCAGGACAGGAGTACCCCTCCACTTT	CAISEGRTGVPLHF
TRBV5-1	-	TRBJ2-6	-	16	TGCGCCAGCAGCTTGGCGAGTTACTCTGGGGCCAACGTCCTGACTTTC	CASSLASYSGANVLTF
TRBV9	-	TRBJ2-3	-	16	TGTGCCAGCAGCTCATGGGGCGGCGGAGGGTCAGATACGCAGTATTTT	CASSSWGGGGSDTQYF
TRBV27	-	TRBJ1-2	TRBD1	16	TGTGCCAGCAGTTTACACCGGGACAGGGAGGAAGGTGGCTACACCTTC	CASSLHRDREEGGYTF
TRBV4-3	-	TRBJ2-1	-	15	TGCGCCAGCAGCCAAGGCAGGGTAACGGGCAATGAGCAGTTCTTC	CASSQGRVTGNEQFF
TRBV20-1	-	TRBJ2-7	-	11	TGCAGTGCTTCGAGCTCCTACGAGCAGTACTTC	CSASSSYEQYF